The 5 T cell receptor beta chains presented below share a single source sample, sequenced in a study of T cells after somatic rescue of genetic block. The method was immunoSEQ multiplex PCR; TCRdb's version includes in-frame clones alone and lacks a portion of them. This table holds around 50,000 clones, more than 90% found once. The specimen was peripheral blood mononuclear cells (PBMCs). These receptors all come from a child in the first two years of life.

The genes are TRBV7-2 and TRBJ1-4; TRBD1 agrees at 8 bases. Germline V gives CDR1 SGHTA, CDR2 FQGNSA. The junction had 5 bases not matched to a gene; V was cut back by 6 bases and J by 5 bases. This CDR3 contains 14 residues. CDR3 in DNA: TGTGCCAGCAGTCCTGACAGGGGCAATGAAAAACTGTTTTTT. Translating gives CASSPDRGNEKLFF. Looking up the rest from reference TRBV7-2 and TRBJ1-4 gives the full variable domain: GAGVSQSPSNKVTEKGKDVELRCDPISGHTALYWYRQSLGQGLEFLIYFQGNSAPDKSGLPSDRFSAERTGGSVSTLTIQRTQQEDSAVYLCASSPDRGNEKLFFGSGTQLSVL.

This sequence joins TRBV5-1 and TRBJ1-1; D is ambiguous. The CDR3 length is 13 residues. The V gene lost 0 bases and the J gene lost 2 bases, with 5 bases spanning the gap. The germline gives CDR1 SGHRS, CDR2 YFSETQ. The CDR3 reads CASSLEGNTEAFF. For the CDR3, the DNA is TGCGCCAGCAGCTTGGAAGGCAACACTGAAGCTTTCTTT.

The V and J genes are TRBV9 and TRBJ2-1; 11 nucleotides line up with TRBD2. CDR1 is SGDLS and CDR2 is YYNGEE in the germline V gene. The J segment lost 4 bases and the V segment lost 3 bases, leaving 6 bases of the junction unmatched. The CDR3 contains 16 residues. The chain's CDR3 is CASSGELAGVYNEQFF. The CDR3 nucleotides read TGTGCCAGCAGCGGGGAACTAGCGGGAGTTTACAATGAGCAGTTCTTC.

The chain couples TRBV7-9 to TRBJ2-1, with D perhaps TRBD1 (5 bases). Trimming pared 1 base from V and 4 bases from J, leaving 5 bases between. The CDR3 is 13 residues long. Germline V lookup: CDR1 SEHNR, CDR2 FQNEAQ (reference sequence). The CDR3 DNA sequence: TGTGCCAGCAGCTTAGGACAGTACAATGAGCAGTTCTTC. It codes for CASSLGQYNEQFF.

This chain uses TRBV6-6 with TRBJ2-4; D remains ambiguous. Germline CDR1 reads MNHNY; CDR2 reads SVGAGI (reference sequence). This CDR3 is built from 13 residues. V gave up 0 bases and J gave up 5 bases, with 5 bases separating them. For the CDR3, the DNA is TGTGCCAGCAGTTACTCGCAGGAAAACATTCAGTACTTC. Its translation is CASSYSQENIQYF.